These T cell receptor beta chains were read from a single sample in a study of cytotoxic CD8 clonotypes in ibrutinib-treated CLL. Measured with immunoSEQ multiplex PCR; TCRdb has only the in-frame clones, and not every one. The sample lists about 200,000 clones, more than 65% seen once, with around 5.9% in the top ten. Sequenced material: PBMCs, taken after 12 months of ibrutinib treatment. These receptor sequences come from a human donor with chronic lymphocytic leukemia. Each CDR3 is given with its conserved first and last residue. The D gene is left open where the match is weak. For some rows the clone size is stated as once, few or many, or as a class when expanded; others skip it.

D	V	size	J	CDR3	DNA
TRBD1	TRBV2	NA	TRBJ2-7	CASSFDRGQYEQYF	TGTGCCAGCAGTTTCGACAGGGGGCAGTACGAGCAGTACTTC
TRBD1	TRBV5-1	few	TRBJ1-5	CASSLTGDQPQHF	TGCGCCAGCAGCTTGACAGGGGATCAGCCCCAGCATTTT
TRBD2	TRBV7-8	NA	TRBJ2-5	CASSLSTSGSIVETQYF	TGTGCCAGCAGCTTATCGACTAGCGGGAGTATAGTGGAGACCCAGTACTTC
NA	TRBV9	once	TRBJ1-1	CASSSHRGKEGAFF	TGTGCCAGCAGCTCACACCGGGGAAAAGAGGGAGCTTTCTTT
NA	TRBV28	NA	TRBJ2-7	CASSRGGRFYEQYF	TGTGCCAGCAGTCGAGGGGGGCGGTTCTACGAGCAGTACTTC
TRBD1	TRBV30	NA	TRBJ1-6	CAWSVQGLNSPLHF	TGTGCCTGGAGTGTACAGGGGCTTAATTCACCCCTCCACTTT
NA	TRBV5-1	NA	TRBJ2-2	CASSLGWGRDTGELFF	TGCGCCAGCAGCTTGGGGTGGGGGCGCGACACCGGGGAGCTGTTTTTT
TRBD2	TRBV6-1	NA	TRBJ2-7	CATQRDLISYEQYF	TGTGCCACCCAGCGGGATTTGATCTCCTACGAGCAGTACTTC
NA	TRBV5-1	once	TRBJ1-1	CASSFSGAEAFF	TGCGCCAGCAGCTTTTCGGGGGCTGAAGCTTTCTTT
NA	TRBV7-3	NA	TRBJ1-2	CASTGLTRIYGYTF	TGTGCCAGCACCGGCTTGACAAGGATCTATGGCTACACCTTC
TRBD1	TRBV6-5	NA	TRBJ1-4	CASKTGGATNEKLFF	TGTGCCAGCAAAACAGGGGGGGCAACTAATGAAAAACTGTTTTTT
TRBD1	TRBV5-6	NA	TRBJ1-4	CASSLLGTGTNEKLFF	TGTGCCAGCAGCTTACTAGGGACAGGAACTAATGAAAAACTGTTTTTT
NA	TRBV30	NA	TRBJ1-4	CAWSSGLTDEKLFF	TGTGCCTGGAGTTCGGGCCTGACTGATGAAAAACTGTTTTTT
NA	TRBV2	few	TRBJ2-5	CASSEDQETQYF	TGTGCCAGCAGTGAGGATCAAGAGACCCAGTACTTC
NA	TRBV27	NA	TRBJ1-2	CASSHGDPGREIYGYTF	TGTGCCAGCAGTCACGGAGATCCGGGCAGGGAGATCTATGGCTACACCTTC
NA	TRBV6-5	NA	TRBJ2-7	CASSYGGSTSYEQYF	TGTGCCAGCAGTTACGGGGGCAGTACTTCCTACGAGCAGTACTTC
NA	TRBV5-6	many	TRBJ2-3	CASSPGSGTDTQYF	TGTGCCAGCAGCCCCGGGTCAGGCACAGATACGCAGTATTTT
NA	TRBV11-2	few	TRBJ2-1	CASSFAAGEQFF	TGTGCCAGCAGCTTCGCCGCGGGTGAGCAGTTCTTC
TRBD2	TRBV9	NA	TRBJ2-7	CASSKTSGLGSSYEQYF	TGTGCCAGCAGCAAAACCTCCGGACTAGGGAGCTCCTACGAGCAGTACTTC
TRBD2	TRBV12-5	NA	TRBJ2-1	CASGPWGGSSYNEQFF	TGTGCTAGTGGTCCCTGGGGGGGGAGCTCCTACAATGAGCAGTTCTTC
TRBD2	TRBV5-1	NA	TRBJ2-3	CASSLVSGRGSDTQYF	TGCGCCAGCAGCTTGGTTAGCGGGAGGGGATCAGATACGCAGTATTTT
TRBD2	TRBV2	NA	TRBJ2-3	CASRPRLASTDTQYF	TGTGCCAGCCGCCCGAGACTAGCAAGCACAGATACGCAGTATTTT
NA	TRBV19	NA	TRBJ1-5	CASSQPKNSNQPQHF	TGTGCCAGTAGTCAACCCAAGAATAGCAATCAGCCCCAGCATTTT